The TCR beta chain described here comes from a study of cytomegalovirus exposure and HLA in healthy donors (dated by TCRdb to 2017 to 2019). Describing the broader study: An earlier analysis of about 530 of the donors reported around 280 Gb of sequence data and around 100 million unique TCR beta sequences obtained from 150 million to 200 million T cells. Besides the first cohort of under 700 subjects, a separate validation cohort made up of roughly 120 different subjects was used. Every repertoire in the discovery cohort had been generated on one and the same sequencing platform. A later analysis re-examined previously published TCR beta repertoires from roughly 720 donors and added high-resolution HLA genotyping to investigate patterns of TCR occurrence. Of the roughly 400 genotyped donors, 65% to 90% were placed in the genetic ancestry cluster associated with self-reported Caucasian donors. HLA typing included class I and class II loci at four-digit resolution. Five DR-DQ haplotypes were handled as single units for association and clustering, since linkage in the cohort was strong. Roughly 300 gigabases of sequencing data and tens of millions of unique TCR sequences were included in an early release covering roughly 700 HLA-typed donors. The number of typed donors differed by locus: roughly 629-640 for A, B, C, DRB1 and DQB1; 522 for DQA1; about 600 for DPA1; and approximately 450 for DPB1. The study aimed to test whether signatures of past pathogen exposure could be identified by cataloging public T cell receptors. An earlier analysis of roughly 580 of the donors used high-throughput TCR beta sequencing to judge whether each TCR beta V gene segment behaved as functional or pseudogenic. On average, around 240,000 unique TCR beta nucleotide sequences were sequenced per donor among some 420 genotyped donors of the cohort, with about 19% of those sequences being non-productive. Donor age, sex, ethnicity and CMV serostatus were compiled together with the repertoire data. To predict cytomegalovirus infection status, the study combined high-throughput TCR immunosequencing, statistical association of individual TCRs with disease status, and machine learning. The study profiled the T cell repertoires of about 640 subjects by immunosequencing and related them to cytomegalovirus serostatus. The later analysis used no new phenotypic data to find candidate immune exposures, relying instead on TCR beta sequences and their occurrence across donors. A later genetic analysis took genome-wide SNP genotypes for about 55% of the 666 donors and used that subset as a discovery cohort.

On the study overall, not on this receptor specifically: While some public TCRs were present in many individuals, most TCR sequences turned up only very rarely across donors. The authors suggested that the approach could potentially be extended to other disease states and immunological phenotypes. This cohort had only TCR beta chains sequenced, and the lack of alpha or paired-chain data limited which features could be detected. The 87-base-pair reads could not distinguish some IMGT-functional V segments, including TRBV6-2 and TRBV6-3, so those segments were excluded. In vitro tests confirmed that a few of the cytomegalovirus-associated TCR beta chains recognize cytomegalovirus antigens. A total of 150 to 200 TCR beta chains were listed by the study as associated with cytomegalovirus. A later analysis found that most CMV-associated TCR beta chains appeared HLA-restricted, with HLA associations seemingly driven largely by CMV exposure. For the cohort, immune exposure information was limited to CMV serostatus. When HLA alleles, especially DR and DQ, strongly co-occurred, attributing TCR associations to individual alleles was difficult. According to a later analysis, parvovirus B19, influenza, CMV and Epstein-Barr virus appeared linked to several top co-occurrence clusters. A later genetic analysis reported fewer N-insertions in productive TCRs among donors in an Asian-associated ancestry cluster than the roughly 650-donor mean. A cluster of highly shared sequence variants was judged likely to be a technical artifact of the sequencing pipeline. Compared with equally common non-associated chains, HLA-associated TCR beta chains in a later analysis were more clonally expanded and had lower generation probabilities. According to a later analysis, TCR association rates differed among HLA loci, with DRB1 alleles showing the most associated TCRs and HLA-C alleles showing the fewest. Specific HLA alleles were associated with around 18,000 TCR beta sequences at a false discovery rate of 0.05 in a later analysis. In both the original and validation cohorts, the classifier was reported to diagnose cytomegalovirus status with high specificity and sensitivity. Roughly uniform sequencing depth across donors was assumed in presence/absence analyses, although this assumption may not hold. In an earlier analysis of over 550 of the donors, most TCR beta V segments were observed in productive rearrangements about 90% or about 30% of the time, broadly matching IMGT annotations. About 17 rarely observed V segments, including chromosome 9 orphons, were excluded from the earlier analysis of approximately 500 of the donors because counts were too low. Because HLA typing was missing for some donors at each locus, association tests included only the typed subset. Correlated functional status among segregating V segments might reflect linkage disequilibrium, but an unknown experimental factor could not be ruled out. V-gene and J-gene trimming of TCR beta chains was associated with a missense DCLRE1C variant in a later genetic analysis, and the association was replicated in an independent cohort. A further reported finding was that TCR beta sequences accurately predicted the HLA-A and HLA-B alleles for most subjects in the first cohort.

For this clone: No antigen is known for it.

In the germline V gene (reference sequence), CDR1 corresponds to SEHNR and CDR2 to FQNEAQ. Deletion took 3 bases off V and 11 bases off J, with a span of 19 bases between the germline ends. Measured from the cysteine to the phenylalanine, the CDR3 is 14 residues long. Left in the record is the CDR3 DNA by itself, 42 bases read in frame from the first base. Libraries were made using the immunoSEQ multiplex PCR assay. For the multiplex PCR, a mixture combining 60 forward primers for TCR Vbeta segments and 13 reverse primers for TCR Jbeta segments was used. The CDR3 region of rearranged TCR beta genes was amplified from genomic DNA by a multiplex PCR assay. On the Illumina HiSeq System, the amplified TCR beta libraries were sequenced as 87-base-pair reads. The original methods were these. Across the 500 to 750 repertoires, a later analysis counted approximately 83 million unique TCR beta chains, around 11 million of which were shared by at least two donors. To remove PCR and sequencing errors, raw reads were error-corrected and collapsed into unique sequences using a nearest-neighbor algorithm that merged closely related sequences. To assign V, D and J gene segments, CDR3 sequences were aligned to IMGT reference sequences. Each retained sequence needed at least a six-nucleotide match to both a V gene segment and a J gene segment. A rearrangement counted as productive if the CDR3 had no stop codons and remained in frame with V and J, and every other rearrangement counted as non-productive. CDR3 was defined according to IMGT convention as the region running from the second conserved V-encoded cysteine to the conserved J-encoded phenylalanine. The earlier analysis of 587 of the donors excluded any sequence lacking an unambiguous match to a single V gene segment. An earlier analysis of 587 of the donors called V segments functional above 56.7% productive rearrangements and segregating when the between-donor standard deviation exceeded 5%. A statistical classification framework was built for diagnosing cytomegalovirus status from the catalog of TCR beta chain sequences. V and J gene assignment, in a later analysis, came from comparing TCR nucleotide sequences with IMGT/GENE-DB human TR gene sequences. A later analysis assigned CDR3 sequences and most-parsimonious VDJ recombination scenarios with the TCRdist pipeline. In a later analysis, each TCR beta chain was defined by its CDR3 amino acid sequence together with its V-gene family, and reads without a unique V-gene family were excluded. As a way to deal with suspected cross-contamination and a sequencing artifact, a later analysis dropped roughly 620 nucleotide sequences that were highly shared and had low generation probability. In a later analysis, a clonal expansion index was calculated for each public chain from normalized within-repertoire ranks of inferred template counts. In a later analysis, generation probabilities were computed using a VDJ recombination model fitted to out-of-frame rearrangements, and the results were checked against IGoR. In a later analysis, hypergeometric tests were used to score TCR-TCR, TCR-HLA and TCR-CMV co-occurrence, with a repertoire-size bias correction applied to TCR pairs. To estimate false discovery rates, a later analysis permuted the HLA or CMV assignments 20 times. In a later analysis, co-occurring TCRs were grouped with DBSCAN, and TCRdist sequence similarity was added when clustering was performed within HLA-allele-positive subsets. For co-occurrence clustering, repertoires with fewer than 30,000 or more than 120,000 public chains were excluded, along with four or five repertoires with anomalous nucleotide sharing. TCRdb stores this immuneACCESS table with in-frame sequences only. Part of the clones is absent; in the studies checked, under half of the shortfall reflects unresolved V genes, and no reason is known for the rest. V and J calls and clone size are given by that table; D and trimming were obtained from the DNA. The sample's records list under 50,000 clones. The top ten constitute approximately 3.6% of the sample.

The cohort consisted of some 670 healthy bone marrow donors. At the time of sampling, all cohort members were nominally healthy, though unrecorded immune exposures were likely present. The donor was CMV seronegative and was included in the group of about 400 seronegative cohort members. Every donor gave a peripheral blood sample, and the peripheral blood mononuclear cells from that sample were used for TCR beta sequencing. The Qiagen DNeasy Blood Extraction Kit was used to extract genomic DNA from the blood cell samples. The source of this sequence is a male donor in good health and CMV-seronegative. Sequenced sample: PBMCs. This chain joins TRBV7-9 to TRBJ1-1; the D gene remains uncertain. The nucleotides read TGTGCCAGCAGCTTTAGTCAGGTCCTCCTCTCGGCTTTCTTT. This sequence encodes CASSFSQVLLSAFF.